Shown below are 9 T cell receptor beta chains from a single sample sequenced in a study of T cell changes during pregnancy in multiple sclerosis. Clones were sequenced by immunoSEQ multiplex PCR, and TCRdb holds only the in-frame ones, with some missing. The sample records 34,000 or so clones, 90% being singletons. Source: CD8+ T cells from peripheral blood mononuclear cells, taken before pregnancy. The receptors were gathered from a female donor with multiple sclerosis, enrolled in a pregnancy study.

This chain links TRBV5-4 with TRBJ2-2; D remains ambiguous. The CDR3 contains 16 residues. V was clipped by 0 bases and J by 2 bases, with 11 bases between them. CDR1 SGHNT and CDR2 YYREEE come from the germline V gene (reference sequence). The CDR3 spells CASSLDGFQNTGELFF. CDR3 DNA: TGTGCCAGCAGCTTGGATGGCTTCCAAAACACCGGGGAGCTGTTTTTT.

V and J are TRBV7-6 and TRBJ2-1; D not resolved. The CDR3 sequence is 13 residues long. Between the trimmed V and J ends, which lost 5 bases and 4 bases, there was a span of 9 bases. Germline V lookup: CDR1 SGHVS, CDR2 FNYEAQ. The CDR3 DNA follows: TGTGCCAGCAGCCTGAGAGAGTACAATGAGCAGTTCTTC. Protein product: CASSLREYNEQFF. Filled out from reference TRBV7-6 and TRBJ2-1, the complete variable domain reads GAGVSQSPRYKVTKRGQDVALRCDPISGHVSLYWYRQALGQGPEFLTYFNYEAQQDKSGLPNDRFSAERPEGSISTLTIQRTEQRDSAMYRCASSLREYNEQFFGPGTRLTVL.

The V gene is TRBV9, the J gene TRBJ2-1, with TRBD2 matching over 8 bases. CDR1 and CDR2 from the germline V gene are SGDLS and YYNGEE. Trimming at V came to 0 bases and at J to 4 bases, leaving 9 bases not matched to a gene. CDR3 length: 17 residues. Here the CDR3 reads CASSVGSLAGAYNEQFF. The DNA for the CDR3 is TGTGCCAGCAGCGTAGGATCTCTAGCGGGTGCTTACAATGAGCAGTTCTTC.

The chain uses TRBV4-3 and TRBJ1-5, with a weak D call TRBD1 (6 bases). The CDR3 is 16 amino acids. The germline gives CDR1 LGHNA, CDR2 YSLEER. V was trimmed by 4 bases and J by 6 bases, leaving 19 bases between them. This CDR3 reads CASSPSTGSPSQPQHF. For the CDR3, the DNA is TGCGCCAGCAGCCCTTCGACAGGTTCGCCAAGTCAGCCCCAGCATTTT.

This clone was detected only once. The chain joins TRBV30 to TRBJ1-5; a possible D gene is TRBD1 (5 bases). Trimming cost V 2 bases and J 5 bases, with 10 bases left between them. CDR3 length equals 13 residues. Germline CDR1 and CDR2: GTSNPN and SVGIG (reference sequence). CDR3 nucleotides: TGTGCCTGGAGTTCCGGGGGGGATCAGCCCCAGCATTTT. Its translation: CAWSSGGDQPQHF.

This chain links TRBV6-1 with TRBJ1-6, with a possible D match to TRBD1 (6 bases). The CDR3 totals 14 residues. Germline CDR1 reads MNHNS; CDR2 reads SASEGT. Trimming removed 2 bases at V and 7 bases at J, with 9 bases between. DNA of the CDR3: TGTGCCAGCAGTGAAAGACAGGAAAATTCACCCCTCCACTTT. Translated, it gives CASSERQENSPLHF.

The chain combines TRBV9 with TRBJ2-3; TRBD2 matches 10 bases. The CDR3 is 15 residues long. V shed 4 bases and J 0 bases; nucleotides not matched to a gene: 2. The V gene's germline CDR1 is SGDLS and CDR2 YYNGEE. The CDR3 here is CASSILAGSTDTQYF. The DNA of the CDR3 is TGTGCCAGCAGCATACTAGCGGGGAGCACAGATACGCAGTATTTT.

This clone appeared a single time. The V and J genes are TRBV25-1 and TRBJ2-2; 9 nucleotides agree with TRBD2. The trim removed 3 bases at V and 8 bases at J, leaving 10 bases unmatched. The germline CDR1 and CDR2 sequences are MGHDK and SYGVNS. The CDR3 is 16 residues long. Here the CDR3 DNA reads TGTGCCAGCAGTGACGGCGGGAGGGCTGGGAGGGGGGAGCTGTTTTTT. Translated, it gives CASSDGGRAGRGELFF. The full variable domain, rest sourced from reference TRBV25-1 and TRBJ2-2, is EADIYQTPRYLVIGTGKKITLECSQTMGHDKMYWYQQDPGMELHLIHYSYGVNSTEKGDLSSESTVSRIRTEHFPLTLESARPSHTSQYLCASSDGGRAGRGELFFGEGSRLTVL.

The rearrangement joins TRBV4-1 to TRBJ2-7; TRBD1 matches at 8 bases. Germline V gene data show CDR1 as MGHRA and CDR2 as YSYEKL. There are 17 residues in the CDR3. V dropped 4 bases and J dropped 1; count of bases not matched to a gene: 12. The CDR3 nucleotides are TGCGCCAGCAGCCCGGGCGTGCGGACAGGGTTTTCCTACGAGCAGTACTTC. This gives the protein CASSPGVRTGFSYEQYF.